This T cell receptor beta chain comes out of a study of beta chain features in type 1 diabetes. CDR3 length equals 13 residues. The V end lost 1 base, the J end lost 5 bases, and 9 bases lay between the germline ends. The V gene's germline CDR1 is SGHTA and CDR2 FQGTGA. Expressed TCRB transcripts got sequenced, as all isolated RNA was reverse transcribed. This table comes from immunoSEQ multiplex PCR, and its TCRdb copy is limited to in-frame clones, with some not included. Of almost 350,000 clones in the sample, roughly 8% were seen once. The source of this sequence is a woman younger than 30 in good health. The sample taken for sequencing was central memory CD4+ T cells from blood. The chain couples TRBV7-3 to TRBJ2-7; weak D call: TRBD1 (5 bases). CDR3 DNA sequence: TGTGCCAGCAGCTTAAGTTGGGGCGACGAGCAGTACTTC. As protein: CASSLSWGDEQYF.